The 30 T cell receptor beta chains below were found in one sample sequenced in a study of identical twins. MiXCR was run by TCRdb on the 5' RACE reads, yielding one entry per CDR3 protein. The profile shows a few hundred thousand distinct CDR3 sequences, about 10% of them singletons. Sequenced: memory T cells sorted from blood. All receptors derive from a man aged 45-65 years in good health.

This clonotype appeared a few times. The CDR3 loop reads CASSPTGGGSPLHF. The CDR3 nucleotides read TGTGCCAGCAGTCCGACAGGGGGCGGTTCACCCCTCCACTTT. This chain uses TRBV2 with TRBJ1-6, with TRBD1 matching 10 bases. CDR3 size: 14 residues. J was trimmed by 9 bases and V by 5 bases; bases with no gene match: 4. Germline values: CDR1 SNHLY, CDR2 FYNNEI.

This clonotype was detected ten times or more. This chain joins TRBV7-8 and TRBJ2-1; 11 nucleotides match TRBD2. This CDR3 is 15 amino acids long. J lost 4 bases, V lost 5 bases, and 4 bases had no gene match. The germline CDR1 and CDR2 sequences are SGHVS and FQNEAQ. This CDR3 reads CASSPGLAEYNEQFF. The CDR3 region has the DNA TGTGCCAGCAGCCCGGGACTAGCGGAATACAATGAGCAGTTCTTC.

CDR3 residues: CSAREGTSGRGGELFF. In nucleotides, the CDR3 is TGCAGTGCTAGAGAGGGGACTAGCGGGAGGGGCGGGGAGCTGTTTTTT. J is TRBJ2-2 and V is TRBV20-1; TRBD2 matches 16 bases. The V segment lost 0 bases and the J segment 7 bases; nucleotides outside the gene matches: 2. CDR3 length: 16 amino acids. In germline, CDR1 is DFQATT, CDR2 SNEGSKA (reference sequence).

The sample holds many counts of this clonotype. This chain joins TRBV24-1 and TRBJ2-1; 8 nucleotides agree with TRBD2. V shed 3 bases and J 3 bases; nucleotides not matched to a gene: 12. The CDR3 is 18 amino acids. Looked up from germline, CDR1 is KGHDR and CDR2 is SFDVKD. CDR3 sequence: CATSDPLSGRSNYNEQFF. The CDR3 region has the DNA TGTGCCACCAGTGATCCCCTCAGCGGGAGATCCAACTACAATGAGCAGTTCTTC.

The V call is TRBV18, the J call TRBJ2-7; TRBD1 matches at 7 bases. The CDR3 length is 15 residues. The ends lost 5 bases at V and 6 bases at J; junction bases unmatched: 13. CDR1 is KGHSH and CDR2 is LQKENI in the germline V gene. The CDR3 DNA reads as TGTGCCAGCTCATCGGGACAGCTTTTGGGCTTCGAGCAGTACTTC. Translating it yields CASSSGQLLGFEQYF.

This clonotype has only a few counts. This sequence joins TRBV7-2 and TRBJ2-3; 8 bases agree with TRBD2. The germline V gene encodes CDR1 SGHTA and CDR2 FQGNSA. CDR3 length: 15 amino acids. Trimming at V came to 4 bases and at J to 4 bases, leaving 7 bases not matched to a gene. The CDR3 DNA reads as TGTGCCAGCAGCTCGCGGACTAGCAGGGCAGATACGCAGTATTTT. The encoded protein is CASSSRTSRADTQYF.

At least ten counts were recorded for this clonotype. The chain carries TRBV20-1 and TRBJ2-4; TRBD2 aligns across 8 bases. The CDR3 runs to 12 residues. V shed 5 bases and J 7 bases; nucleotides not matched to a gene: 4. Germline CDR1 reads DFQATT; CDR2 reads SNEGSKA (reference sequence). CDR3 bases: TGCAGTGCTTCCCCGGGGGGGAACATTCAGTACTTC. It translates to CSASPGGNIQYF.

The sample holds a few counts of this clonotype. The J gene is TRBJ2-5, the V gene TRBV18, with TRBD2 matching over 10 bases. CDR1 and CDR2 from the germline V gene are KGHSH and LQKENI. The CDR3 is 17 residues long. After removal of 2 bases from V and 1 base from J, the junction contained 7 bases not matched to a gene. The CDR3 sequence is CASSPIVAGGPQETQYF. DNA for the CDR3: TGTGCCAGCTCACCAATCGTAGCGGGGGGTCCCCAAGAGACCCAGTACTTC.

This clonotype was seen a handful of times. This CDR3 is CASSLGGGLGGYEQYF. In nucleotides, the CDR3 is TGTGCCAGCAGCTTAGGAGGGGGTTTAGGCGGCTACGAGCAGTACTTC. The V call is TRBV11-2, the J call TRBJ2-7; a weak D match, TRBD1 (6 bases). This CDR3 is 16 amino acids long. Trimming cost V 1 base and J 3 bases, with 16 bases left between them. CDR1 and CDR2 from the germline V gene are SGHAT and FQNNGV.

This clonotype was picked up a small number of times. The chain combines TRBV25-1 with TRBJ2-1, with D possibly being TRBD1 (6 bases). The germline CDR1 and CDR2 sequences are MGHDK and SYGVNS. The germline V and J ends were trimmed by 3 bases and 3 bases, with 12 bases remaining between them. There are 15 residues in the CDR3. The CDR3 is CASSDRGHFYNEQFF. The CDR3 DNA follows: TGTGCCAGCAGTGACAGGGGCCACTTCTACAATGAGCAGTTCTTC.

The chain links TRBV28 to TRBJ2-7; D uncertain. The CDR3 contains 13 residues. Germline CDR1 and CDR2: MDHEN and SYDVKM. V dropped 3 bases and J dropped 0 bases, with 6 bases sitting between them. The CDR3 protein is CASSFSSSYEQYF. The CDR3 region has the DNA TGTGCCAGCAGTTTTTCCAGCTCCTACGAGCAGTACTTC.

Many counts were recorded for this clonotype. V is TRBV30 and J is TRBJ1-1; D unclear. The CDR3 covers 15 residues. Germline-derived CDR1 and CDR2 are GTSNPN and SVGIG (reference sequence). V was shortened by 1 base and J by 0 bases, with 12 bases between the two germline ends. CDR3 DNA sequence: TGTGCCTGGAGTGGGTTTGGTTCAATGAACACTGAAGCTTTCTTT. It yields the protein CAWSGFGSMNTEAFF.

This clonotype showed up just a few times. This rearrangement joins TRBV6-2 or TRBV6-3 to TRBJ2-7; 12 bases line up with TRBD2. The CDR3 consists of 15 residues. Germline loops: CDR1 MNHEY, CDR2 SVGEGT. With 6 bases clipped from V and 7 bases from J, the junction kept 10 bases outside the gene matches. The CDR3 DNA reads TGTGCCAGCAGCAGACTAGCGGGGGTGATAGGAGAGCAGTACTTC. Encoded protein: CASSRLAGVIGEQYF.

This clonotype came up many times. This chain connects TRBV4-3 to TRBJ2-7; 7 positions match TRBD2. V gave up 0 bases and J gave up 2 bases; unmatched junction bases: 7. The CDR3 length is 16 residues. Germline CDR1 reads LGHNA; CDR2 reads YSLEER. The CDR3 sequence is CASSQEGGDGAYEQYF. The CDR3 coding sequence is TGCGCCAGCAGCCAAGAGGGAGGGGACGGAGCCTACGAGCAGTACTTC.

This clonotype has ten or more counts. This rearrangement joins TRBV20-1 to TRBJ1-3; unclear D gene. Germline CDR1 is DFQATT and CDR2 is SNEGSKA (reference sequence). Trimming removed 2 bases at V and 0 bases at J, with 29 bases between. The CDR3 is 21 amino acids. DNA for the CDR3: TGCAGTGCTAGAAATCCGAATACAGCCACCACTCACAGCTTCTCTGGAAACACCATATATTTT. Its translation: CSARNPNTATTHSFSGNTIYF.

The sample holds a few counts of this clonotype. This chain uses TRBV4-3 with TRBJ2-7; the match to TRBD1 covers 9 bases. Germline assignment: CDR1 LGHNA and CDR2 YSLEER. V gave up 3 bases and J gave up 3 bases; unmatched junction bases: 9. The CDR3 sequence is 16 residues long. The DNA of the CDR3 is TGCGCCAGCAGCCAGCTCGCCGGGACAGGGCGCTACGAGCAGTACTTC. Its protein is CASSQLAGTGRYEQYF.

For this clonotype: A much larger clone lies a single base off, so this may be a read error. The rearrangement uses TRBV6-2 or TRBV6-3 and TRBJ2-3; D is ambiguous. There are 13 residues in the CDR3. The V gene lost 5 bases and the J gene lost 6 bases, with 12 bases spanning the gap. Germline V CDR1 and CDR2: MNHEY, SVGEGT. The CDR3 sequence is CASSHGSGDTQYF. CDR3 in DNA: TGTGCCAGCAGTCACGGATCCGGGGATACGCAGTATTTT.

The rearrangement joins TRBV12-3 or TRBV12-4 to TRBJ2-6; D is perhaps TRBD2 (5 bases). V dropped 7 bases and J dropped 0 bases, with 16 bases sitting between them. CDR3 size: 17 residues. The CDR3 reads CASNLYGGSSGANVLTF. The DNA of the CDR3 is TGTGCCAGCAACCTTTACGGAGGTTCCTCTGGGGCCAACGTCCTGACTTTC.

This chain connects TRBV19 to TRBJ1-1, with TRBD1 matching 7 bases. V lost 7 bases and J lost 11; bases outside the gene matches: 10. The CDR3 runs 12 residues. The germline CDR1 and CDR2 sequences are LNHDA and SQIVND (reference sequence). The CDR3 region is CASTLGTANAFF. CDR3 bases: TGTGCCAGTACCCTCGGGACAGCAAATGCTTTCTTT.

There are many counts of this clonotype. V gene TRBV14 combines with J gene TRBJ2-1; D is ambiguous. The CDR3 loop spans 15 amino acids. The germline gives CDR1 SGHDN, CDR2 FVKESK. V lost 0 bases to trimming and J lost 6 bases, with 12 bases between them. CDR3: CASSQERRWGNEQFF. The CDR3, as DNA: TGTGCCAGCAGCCAAGAGAGAAGGTGGGGCAATGAGCAGTTCTTC.

This clonotype was seen repeatedly, ten times or more. The chain couples TRBV11-2 to TRBJ2-4; D is perhaps TRBD2 (5 bases). The V and J ends lost 0 bases and 7 bases respectively, with 10 bases between them. The CDR3 length is 14 residues. Per the germline V gene, CDR1 is SGHAT and CDR2 is FQNNGV. The CDR3 bases are TGTGCCAGCAGCTTAGATCGCCCGGGGAACATTCAGTACTTC. Protein sequence: CASSLDRPGNIQYF.

The genes are TRBV12-3 or TRBV12-4 and TRBJ2-6; no definite D call. V lost 3 bases, J lost 0 bases, and 6 bases lay in between. This CDR3 has 15 residues. The CDR3 DNA reads as TGTGCCAGCAGTTTTGAGCACTCTGGGGCCAACGTCCTGACTTTC. Translation: CASSFEHSGANVLTF.

There are many counts of this clonotype. CDR3 sequence (DNA): TGTGCCAGCTCACCAAACCCGATACGGAACTATGGCTACACCTTC. It codes for CASSPNPIRNYGYTF. The V gene is TRBV18, the J gene TRBJ1-2, with D unresolved. Germline V gene sequence: CDR1 KGHSH, CDR2 LQKENI. The CDR3 has 15 residues. V gave up 2 bases and J gave up 2 bases, with 12 bases separating them.

This clonotype has a handful of counts. The chain carries TRBV15 and TRBJ1-1; 11 bases are a match to TRBD1. The CDR3 loop spans 14 amino acids. From germline, CDR1 is LNHNV and CDR2 YYDKDF (reference sequence). The V gene end was trimmed by 5 bases and the J gene end by 3 bases; junction bases not matched to a gene: 2. DNA for the CDR3: TGTGCCACCAGCTGGGGACAGGGGGACACTGAAGCTTTCTTT. Translating it yields CATSWGQGDTEAFF.

The sample holds many counts of this clonotype. The genes are TRBV7-9 and TRBJ2-1; D tentatively fits TRBD1 or TRBD2 (5 bases each). Germline V gene lookup returns CDR1 SEHNR and CDR2 FQNEAQ (reference sequence). CDR3 length equals 14 residues. Trimming removed 5 bases at V and 5 bases at J, with 13 bases between. The CDR3 nucleotides are TGTGCCAGCAGCCCTCCCGGGGCCCACAATGAGCAGTTCTTC. Translation: CASSPPGAHNEQFF.

There are many counts of this clonotype. The J gene is TRBJ2-2, the V gene TRBV24-1; 9 bases line up with TRBD2. The CDR3 totals 17 residues. CDR1 is KGHDR and CDR2 is SFDVKD in the germline V gene. V trimming: 4 bases; J trimming: 5 bases; junction bases outside the gene matches: 10. CDR3: CATSDPGASGITGELFF. DNA of the CDR3: TGTGCCACCAGTGACCCTGGAGCTAGCGGGATTACCGGGGAGCTGTTTTTT.

This clonotype has a count of ten or more. The chain combines TRBV24-1 with TRBJ1-6; D not resolved. This CDR3 has 13 amino acids. Trimming pared 10 bases from V and 4 bases from J, leaving 10 bases between. CDR1 KGHDR and CDR2 SFDVKD come from the germline V gene. CDR3 sequence reads: CATQPRYNSPLHF. CDR3 sequence (DNA): TGTGCCACTCAGCCCAGATATAATTCACCCCTCCACTTT.

This clonotype was detected many times. The rearrangement links TRBV20-1 to TRBJ1-4; a possible D gene is TRBD1 (6 bases). CDR3 size: 17 residues. Trimming cost V 0 bases and J 5 bases, with 19 bases left between them. Germline assignment: CDR1 DFQATT and CDR2 SNEGSKA (reference sequence). The CDR3 DNA follows: TGCAGTGCTAGAGATAGGACAGCCCGGGGCCTAAATGAAAAACTGTTTTTT. As protein: CSARDRTARGLNEKLFF.

V usage is TRBV20-1 and J usage is TRBJ2-2, with TRBD2 as a possible D gene (6 bases). Germline CDR1 is DFQATT and CDR2 is SNEGSKA (reference sequence). The CDR3 length is 13 residues. V was pared by 7 bases and J by 0 bases, with 9 bases between. As DNA, the CDR3 is TGCAGTGTGGCGGGAACGAACACCGGGGAGCTGTTTTTT. Residues: CSVAGTNTGELFF.

This clonotype appeared a few times. The chain employs TRBV9 and TRBJ1-3, with D unresolved. The germline V and J ends were trimmed by 4 bases and 0 bases, with 17 bases remaining between them. The V gene's germline CDR1 is SGDLS and CDR2 YYNGEE. This CDR3 spans 17 amino acids. The CDR3, as DNA: TGTGCCAGCAGCCCCCGTGGGGTCGGGGACTCTGGAAACACCATATATTTT. It encodes CASSPRGVGDSGNTIYF.